The present TCR beta chain was sequenced within a study of T-cell reconstitution after alpha-beta-depleted transplantation in children. The CDR3 is made up of 15 amino acids. V shed 0 bases, J shed 2 bases, and the junction held 0 bases outside the gene matches. CDR1 is LNHNV and CDR2 is YYDKDF in the germline V gene (reference sequence). This clonotype was counted only a few times. Its antigen is not known. Library preparation (for TCRbeta) was performed with unique molecular identifiers. Using its own MiXCR run on the PCR reads, TCRdb lists one record per CDR3 protein. The sample has 700,000 to 950,000 distinct CDR3 sequences, roughly 15% seen once. Findings and caveats of the study: As was reported, about two months after transplant, alpha-beta T cells came from several hundred expanded graft clones.

The sequences come from PBMCs, mostly from graft donor cells, collected 360 days after TCRalphabeta/CD19-depleted stem cell transplant. This receptor was obtained from a male patient aged 5 to 17 who had a stem cell transplant for acute lymphoblastic leukemia, so the T cells may come from the graft donor. The chain couples TRBV15 to TRBJ2-1; 8 bases map to TRBD2. This CDR3 is CATSRERGAYNEQFF. CDR3 sequence (DNA): TGTGCCACCAGCAGAGAGCGGGGGGCCTACAATGAGCAGTTCTTC.